Each of the 18 T cell receptor beta chains below was sequenced from the same sample in a study of T cell responses to AZD1222 COVID-19 vaccine. The data were produced by immunoSEQ multiplex PCR, yet TCRdb's version contains in-frame clones alone and is incomplete. The sample has 150,000 to 200,000 clones, about 86% seen once; the top ten hold approximately 0.49%. The sequences come from peripheral blood, collected on day 0 of AZD1222 vaccination. All receptors come from an adult in good health.

The rearrangement joins TRBV7-2 to TRBJ2-7; 7 nucleotides line up with TRBD2. The CDR3 runs 16 residues. Losses at the gene ends were 0 bases for V and 0 bases for J; bases not matched to a gene: 5. The germline gives CDR1 SGHTA, CDR2 FQGNSA. The CDR3 loop is CASSLAGGVDSYEQYF. Here the CDR3 DNA reads TGTGCCAGCAGCTTAGCGGGAGGGGTGGACTCCTACGAGCAGTACTTC. The full variable domain, in which reference TRBV7-2 and TRBJ2-7 provide the parts outside the CDR3, is GAGVSQSPSNKVTEKGKDVELRCDPISGHTALYWYRQSLGQGLEFLIYFQGNSAPDKSGLPSDRFSAERTGGSVSTLTIQRTQQEDSAVYLCASSLAGGVDSYEQYFGPGTRLTVT.

The chain employs TRBV5-6 and TRBJ1-2; D might be TRBD1 (6 bases). The V gene's germline CDR1 is SGHDT and CDR2 YYEEEE. The V gene lost 7 bases and the J gene lost 2 bases, with 12 bases spanning the gap. This CDR3 has 13 residues. DNA for the CDR3: TGTGCCAGCTGGCAGGGGTTCAACTATGGCTACACCTTC. Amino acids: CASWQGFNYGYTF.

Here the CDR3 DNA reads TGTGCCAGCAGTTTGGGACAGGGGGCAATTTCCTACGAGCAGTACTTC. Protein sequence: CASSLGQGAISYEQYF. V is TRBV28 and J is TRBJ2-7; 12 bases align to TRBD1. This CDR3 has 16 residues. V lost 3 bases to trimming and J lost 1 base; unmatched junction nucleotides: 4. Germline V gene data show CDR1 as MDHEN and CDR2 as SYDVKM.

The chain combines TRBV28 with TRBJ2-7; weak D call: TRBD1 (5 bases). The V gene's germline CDR1 is MDHEN and CDR2 SYDVKM. The CDR3 has 15 amino acids. The V end lost 6 bases, the J end lost 2 bases, and 17 bases lay between the germline ends. The CDR3 loop reads CASSPFRAGTYEQYF. The CDR3 region has the DNA TGTGCCAGCAGCCCTTTCAGGGCCGGCACCTACGAGCAGTACTTC.

This clone was counted a few times. The gene calls are TRBV15 and TRBJ1-2; 7 positions agree with TRBD1. The germline gives CDR1 LNHNV, CDR2 YYDKDF (reference sequence). This CDR3 is 14 amino acids long. V lost 1 base, J lost 4 bases, and 3 bases stayed unmatched. The CDR3 DNA reads TGTGCCACCAGCAGAGGAAGGGGGCCCTATGGCTACACCTTC. It specifies CATSRGRGPYGYTF.

The chain carries TRBV10-3 and TRBJ2-7; TRBD1 might be the D (5 bases). Per germline, CDR1 ENHRY and CDR2 SYGVKD. Trimming left V 6 bases short and J 3 bases short, with 18 bases between. The CDR3 has 15 amino acids. CDR3 sequence reads: CAIRGSQVSGYEQYF. In nucleotides, the CDR3 is TGTGCCATCAGGGGTTCACAGGTTTCGGGCTACGAGCAGTACTTC.

The J gene is TRBJ2-2, the V gene TRBV28, with 7 bases fitting TRBD2. V lost 1 base and J lost 1; bases outside the gene matches: 6. Germline V lookup: CDR1 MDHEN, CDR2 SYDVKM. CDR3 length equals 17 residues. The CDR3 sequence is CASSLSSGVRNTGELFF. CDR3 coding DNA: TGTGCCAGCAGTTTATCTAGCGGTGTTAGGAACACCGGGGAGCTGTTTTTT. Full variable domain (rest looked up from reference TRBV28 and TRBJ2-2): DVKVTQSSRYLVKRTGEKVFLECVQDMDHENMFWYRQDPGLGLRLIYFSYDVKMKEKGDIPEGYSVSREKKERFSLILESASTNQTSMYLCASSLSSGVRNTGELFFGEGSRLTVL.

V is TRBV19 and J is TRBJ1-5; a possible D gene is TRBD1 (5 bases). Germline V gene data show CDR1 as LNHDA and CDR2 as SQIVND (reference sequence). V was pared by 3 bases and J by 1 base, with 10 bases between. The CDR3 has 15 residues. The CDR3 is CASSILGVSNQPQHF. In DNA, the CDR3 is TGTGCCAGTAGTATCCTGGGGGTGAGCAATCAGCCCCAGCATTTT. The whole variable domain, filled in from reference TRBV19 and TRBJ1-5, reads DGGITQSPKYLFRKEGQNVTLSCEQNLNHDAMYWYRQDPGQGLRLIYYSQIVNDFQKGDIAEGYSVSREKKESFPLTVTSAQKNPTAFYLCASSILGVSNQPQHFGDGTRLSIL.

The gene calls are TRBV4-1 and TRBJ2-3; weak D call: TRBD2 (7 bases). V was cut by 0 bases and J by 4 bases, with 11 bases left in between. The CDR3 is 15 residues long. CDR1 is MGHRA, CDR2 YSYEKL, per germline. CDR3 region: CASSQDRGGADTQYF. The CDR3 DNA is TGCGCCAGCAGCCAAGATCGCGGGGGCGCAGATACGCAGTATTTT.

The chain has TRBV10-3 and TRBJ2-5; TRBD1 aligns across 8 bases. Trimming cost V 5 bases and J 5 bases; bases outside gene matches: 13. Germline-derived CDR1 and CDR2 are ENHRY and SYGVKD. CDR3 length equals 16 residues. CDR3 sequence (DNA): TGTGCCATCAGTAATACAGGGGGACGTTTTCAGGAGACCCAGTACTTC. As protein: CAISNTGGRFQETQYF.

This sequence joins TRBV18 and TRBJ1-5; 9 bases match TRBD1. The junction had 3 bases not matched to a gene; V was cut back by 4 bases and J by 2 bases. The germline CDR1 and CDR2 sequences are KGHSH and LQKENI. The CDR3 runs to 15 residues. This CDR3 is CASSQDRGGNQPQHF. CDR3 sequence (DNA): TGTGCCAGCTCACAGGACAGGGGTGGCAATCAGCCCCAGCATTTT.

This clone was counted a few times. The rearrangement links TRBV6-2 or TRBV6-3 to TRBJ2-1; D gene ambiguous. CDR1 is MNHEY and CDR2 is SVGEGT in the germline V gene. Trimming pared 6 bases from V and 0 bases from J, leaving 15 bases between. This CDR3 region has 16 residues. DNA of the CDR3: TGTGCCAGCAGCCTCCAGGTCGCAAGCTCCTACAATGAGCAGTTCTTC. It yields the protein CASSLQVASSYNEQFF.

The chain couples TRBV5-1 to TRBJ2-7; D gene unclear. The CDR3 extends over 14 amino acids. V lost 1 base and J lost 4, with 12 bases in between. Germline CDR1 reads SGHRS; CDR2 reads YFSETQ. The CDR3 here is CASSLLPPSYEQYF. In nucleotides, the CDR3 is TGCGCCAGCAGCTTGTTACCGCCTTCTTACGAGCAGTACTTC.

The chain joins TRBV28 to TRBJ2-5; perhaps TRBD1 as D (5 bases). Trimming took off 6 bases at V and 5 bases at J, with 13 bases between the two ends. The germline gives CDR1 MDHEN, CDR2 SYDVKM. This CDR3 has 13 residues. The CDR3 sequence: CASRRWGRETQYF. The CDR3 coding sequence is TGTGCCAGCAGGCGCTGGGGCCGGGAGACCCAGTACTTC.

The rearrangement links TRBV7-9 to TRBJ2-2, with a tentative D call TRBD2 (6 bases). Trimming took 7 bases from V and 5 from J, leaving 14 bases between them. The CDR3 runs 14 residues. Germline V CDR1 and CDR2: SEHNR, FQNEAQ (reference sequence). Written as DNA, the CDR3 is TGTGCCAGCAATCACGGGGGAATAACCGGGGAGCTGTTTTTT. It encodes CASNHGGITGELFF.

J is TRBJ2-7 and V is TRBV19, with D unresolved. The CDR3 consists of 14 residues. Trimming stripped 8 bases from V and 1 base from J, with 15 bases between. Per germline, CDR1 LNHDA and CDR2 SQIVND (reference sequence). The CDR3 loop is CASSDARQSYEQYF. For the CDR3, the DNA is TGTGCCAGTTCCGACGCTCGGCAGTCCTACGAGCAGTACTTC. Variable domain in full (rest from reference TRBV19 and TRBJ2-7): DGGITQSPKYLFRKEGQNVTLSCEQNLNHDAMYWYRQDPGQGLRLIYYSQIVNDFQKGDIAEGYSVSREKKESFPLTVTSAQKNPTAFYLCASSDARQSYEQYFGPGTRLTVT.

This chain joins TRBV3-1 (or the pseudogene TRBV3-2) and TRBJ2-7, with 11 bases that match TRBD2. V shed 4 bases and J 0 bases; nucleotides not matched to a gene: 8. The CDR3 has 17 residues. Per the germline V gene, CDR1 is LGHDT and CDR2 is YNNKEL (reference sequence). The CDR3 nucleotides read TGTGCCAGCAGCCGGCCGGGACTAGCGGCGGCCTCCTACGAGCAGTACTTC. Translation gives CASSRPGLAAASYEQYF.

V gene TRBV27 combines with J gene TRBJ1-6; TRBD1 is a possible D gene (6 bases). V lost 5 bases, J lost 9 bases, and 17 bases lay in between. This CDR3 comprises 15 residues. The germline gives CDR1 MNHEY, CDR2 SMNVEV (reference sequence). CDR3 sequence reads: CASSPPGGWSSPLHF. CDR3 DNA sequence: TGTGCCAGCAGTCCCCCGGGGGGCTGGAGTTCACCCCTCCACTTT.